The next 30 T cell receptor beta chains were all read from a single sample in a study of regulatory T cells in long-lasting Graves disease. Investigators prepared the TCR beta libraries by applying iRepertoire HTBI primers and Arm-PCR of CDR3 regions. TCRdb re-called the multiplex PCR reads through MiXCR, storing one row per CDR3 protein. The sample includes some 250,000 distinct CDR3 sequences, around 18% of them seen just once. As for time point: newly diagnosed GD, antithyroid drugs for less than 3 months. There was RNA extracted from PBMCs, and the TCR library was made from it. The same specimen was also included in a second study, on T cells in Graves' hyperthyroidism and ophthalmopathy.

This material consisted of peripheral blood mononuclear cells (PBMCs), taken at new diagnosis, from a patient treated with antithyroid drugs. The receptors here all came from a woman aged 25 to 45 with Graves disease.

This clonotype was observed at least ten times. This chain uses TRBV12-3 or TRBV12-4 with TRBJ1-1; TRBD1 might be the D (6 bases). Trimming took 0 bases from V and 11 from J, leaving 7 bases between them. The CDR3 totals 11 residues. CDR3 DNA: TGTGCCAGCAGTTTAGCGGGGGCCGCTTTCTTT. This translates into CASSLAGAAFF.

The chain has TRBV5-1 and TRBJ1-1; 9 bases match TRBD1. CDR1 and CDR2 (germline): SGHRS, YFSETQ. The CDR3 consists of 15 residues. Trimming at V came to 2 bases and at J to 3 bases, leaving 5 bases not matched to a gene. CDR3 residues: CASSFTGQGYTEAFF. The CDR3 bases are TGCGCCAGCAGCTTTACCGGACAGGGGTACACTGAAGCTTTCTTT.

A few counts support this clonotype. The chain joins TRBV9 to TRBJ1-2; D is possibly TRBD1 (6 bases). This CDR3 is built from 14 residues. Germline V CDR1 and CDR2: SGDLS, YYNGEE. Trimming stripped 3 bases from V and 1 base from J, with 10 bases between. In nucleotides, the CDR3 is TGTGCCAGCAGCGAGGGGGGTTTTAACTATGGCTACACCTTC. Its translation: CASSEGGFNYGYTF.

At least ten counts were recorded for this clonotype. This rearrangement joins TRBV7-2 to TRBJ1-1; the D gene is possibly TRBD1 (5 bases). The CDR3 totals 14 residues. CDR1 is SGHTA and CDR2 is FQGNSA in the germline V gene. The V gene lost 4 bases and the J gene lost 4 bases, with 13 bases spanning the gap. Here the CDR3 reads CASSSLGVGTEAFF. The DNA of the CDR3 is TGTGCCAGCAGCTCCCTGGGGGTTGGCACTGAAGCTTTCTTT.

This clonotype has a count of ten or more. The V and J genes are TRBV7-2 and TRBJ1-2; D might be TRBD1 (5 bases). This CDR3 has 14 residues. V lost 2 bases and J 6 bases, leaving 13 bases between the germline ends. From germline, CDR1 is SGHTA and CDR2 FQGNSA. CDR3 protein: CASSLSTAGDGYTF. Here the CDR3 DNA reads TGTGCCAGCAGCTTATCAACGGCGGGGGATGGCTACACCTTC.

This clonotype was seen only a few times. The chain links TRBV12-3 or TRBV12-4 to TRBJ2-7; possible D gene TRBD2, 5 bases. This CDR3 spans 15 amino acids. The V and J ends lost 2 bases and 4 bases respectively, with 15 bases between them. CDR3 protein: CASSLPGKTEYEQYF. DNA of the CDR3: TGTGCCAGCAGTTTACCCGGGAAGACTGAGTACGAGCAGTACTTC.

Note on this clonotype: A read error is the likely source, as a far larger clone sits one nucleotide away. V gene TRBV6-2 or TRBV6-3 combines with J gene TRBJ1-4, with D possibly TRBD1 on 5 matching bases. Trimming stripped 5 bases from V and 4 bases from J, with 14 bases between. Germline loops: CDR1 MNHEY, CDR2 SVGEGT. The CDR3 extends over 15 amino acids. The CDR3 DNA is TGTGCCAGCAGTGACCCGGGACCGGTTAATGAAAAACTGTTTTTT. This sequence encodes CASSDPGPVNEKLFF.

This clonotype showed up many times. In DNA, the CDR3 is TGCAGTGCTAGAGGGGAGGACAGGGAAAAGACTGGAAACACCATATATTTT. Translating gives CSARGEDREKTGNTIYF. The V gene is TRBV20-1, the J gene TRBJ1-3, with TRBD1 matching 8 bases. J was trimmed by 2 bases and V by 1 base; bases with no gene match: 10. This CDR3 contains 17 residues. Germline assignment: CDR1 DFQATT and CDR2 SNEGSKA (reference sequence).

This clonotype was seen ten or more times. The V call is TRBV6-1, the J call TRBJ1-1, with TRBD1 as a possible D gene (6 bases). The CDR3 spans 17 residues. Trimming took off 1 base at V and 2 bases at J, with 17 bases between the two ends. The V gene's germline CDR1 is MNHNS and CDR2 SASEGT. The CDR3 bases are TGTGCCAGCAGTGAAGTGCAGGGGCCCGGCCCTAACACTGAAGCTTTCTTT. Protein sequence: CASSEVQGPGPNTEAFF.

This clonotype was picked up a small number of times. This may be a read error, as it is one base from a much larger clone. This chain links TRBV11-2 with TRBJ2-3, with TRBD1 identical over 8 bases. The CDR3 spans 15 residues. J was trimmed by 2 bases and V by 5 bases; bases with no gene match: 6. Looked up from germline, CDR1 is SGHAT and CDR2 is FQNNGV. CDR3: CASSTRGRATDTQYF. In DNA form, the CDR3 reads TGTGCCAGCAGCACCAGGGGGCGCGCCACAGATACGCAGTATTTT.

Many counts were recorded for this clonotype. The chain uses TRBV7-2 and TRBJ1-1; TRBD1 is a possible D gene (6 bases). V was cut by 2 bases and J by 5 bases, with 9 bases left in between. The length of the CDR3 is 13 residues. The germline CDR1 and CDR2 sequences are SGHTA and FQGNSA. CDR3 coding DNA: TGTGCCAGCAGCTTATTGGGGGCGACTGAAGCTTTCTTT. Residues: CASSLLGATEAFF.

This clonotype came up many times. The rearrangement uses TRBV7-8 and TRBJ1-3, with TRBD1 matching over 8 bases. The germline gives CDR1 SGHVS, CDR2 FQNEAQ. Losses at the gene ends were 1 base for V and 3 bases for J; bases not matched to a gene: 5. This CDR3 comprises 16 residues. The CDR3 spells CASSLGGQASGNTIYF. The CDR3 nucleotides read TGTGCCAGCAGCTTAGGGGGACAGGCCAGTGGAAACACCATATATTTT.

In its sample, this clonotype was seen many times. The chain has TRBV27 and TRBJ1-5; a possible D gene is TRBD1 (6 bases). The CDR3 consists of 16 residues. The V gene's germline CDR1 is MNHEY and CDR2 SMNVEV (reference sequence). V was trimmed by 2 bases and J by 4 bases, leaving 15 bases between them. The chain's CDR3 is CASSLGATDRNQPQHF. CDR3 nucleotides: TGTGCCAGCAGTTTAGGGGCCACAGACAGGAATCAGCCCCAGCATTTT.

The chain is built from TRBV25-1 and TRBJ1-1; D ambiguous. Trimming left V 2 bases short and J 7 bases short, with 17 bases between. There are 15 residues in the CDR3. In germline, CDR1 is MGHDK, CDR2 SYGVNS. The chain's CDR3 is CASSEGGPGLGEAFF. The CDR3, as DNA: TGTGCCAGCAGTGAAGGAGGCCCGGGTCTGGGTGAAGCTTTCTTT.

Ten or more counts support this clonotype. This chain links TRBV6-5 with TRBJ2-3; TRBD2 agrees at 11 bases. The trim removed 2 bases at V and 2 bases at J, leaving 6 bases unmatched. CDR1 MNHEY and CDR2 SVGAGI come from the germline V gene. CDR3 length: 17 amino acids. The CDR3 DNA follows: TGTGCCAGCAGTTACATTAGCGGGGGGGAGAACACAGATACGCAGTATTTT. This translates into CASSYISGGENTDTQYF.

The chain has TRBV11-2 and TRBJ2-3, with 8 bases identical to TRBD2. With 4 bases clipped from V and 1 base from J, the junction kept 7 bases outside the gene matches. CDR3 length: 16 amino acids. CDR1 is SGHAT, CDR2 FQNNGV, per germline. CDR3 DNA sequence: TGTGCCAGCAGCTCCTCTGCGGGGGGCGGCACAGATACGCAGTATTTT. Translated: CASSSSAGGGTDTQYF.

The J gene is TRBJ1-6, the V gene TRBV4-2; 8 bases are a match to TRBD1. The CDR3 loop spans 16 amino acids. Germline-derived CDR1 and CDR2 are LGHNA and YNFKEQ. V was clipped by 4 bases and J by 4 bases; unmatched bases: 6. The CDR3 DNA reads as TGTGCCAGCAGCCCCCCCCAGGGGGCTTATAATTCACCCCTCCACTTT. Residues: CASSPPQGAYNSPLHF.

This clonotype was picked up many times. The chain uses TRBV12-3 or TRBV12-4 and TRBJ1-5; 8 bases line up with TRBD1. This CDR3 contains 18 residues. Trimming removed 0 bases from V and 6 bases from J; junction bases left unmatched: 13. This chain's CDR3 is CASSLARLRTGNLQPQHF. In DNA form, the CDR3 reads TGTGCCAGCAGTTTAGCGCGACTGAGGACAGGGAATCTTCAGCCCCAGCATTTT.

This clonotype has ten or more counts. V and J are TRBV20-1 and TRBJ2-7, with 7 bases lining up with TRBD1. The trim removed 0 bases at V and 6 bases at J, leaving 2 bases unmatched. Germline V gene data show CDR1 as DFQATT and CDR2 as SNEGSKA (reference sequence). The CDR3 extends over 12 amino acids. The CDR3 is CSARDDRVEQYF. CDR3 DNA sequence: TGCAGTGCTAGAGATGACAGGGTCGAGCAGTACTTC.

This clonotype was observed many times. The chain employs TRBV11-2 and TRBJ2-2; the D call may be TRBD1 or TRBD2 (6 bases each). The CDR3 is 17 residues long. The V end lost 6 bases, the J end lost 4 bases, and 21 bases lay between the germline ends. The germline CDR1 and CDR2 sequences are SGHAT and FQNNGV. The CDR3 loop reads CASSPTPGAQGTGELFF. The CDR3 DNA follows: TGTGCCAGCAGTCCTACCCCGGGGGCGCAAGGCACCGGGGAGCTGTTTTTT. Using reference TRBV11-2 and TRBJ2-2 for the parts outside the CDR3, the full variable domain is EAGVAQSPRYKIIEKRQSVAFWCNPISGHATLYWYQQILGQGPKLLIQFQNNGVVDDSQLPKDRFSAERLKGVDSTLKIQPAKLEDSAVYLCASSPTPGAQGTGELFFGEGSRLTVL.

The chain links TRBV12-3 or TRBV12-4 to TRBJ1-5, with TRBD1 matching over 8 bases. The CDR3 has 16 residues. Trimming at V came to 5 bases and at J to 0 bases, leaving 6 bases not matched to a gene. The CDR3 coding sequence is TGTGCCAGCAGTCCCACGGGACAGGATAGCAATCAGCCCCAGCATTTT. Amino acid sequence: CASSPTGQDSNQPQHF.

This sequence joins TRBV6-2 or TRBV6-3 and TRBJ2-1; D is uncertain. Trimming stripped 2 bases from V and 0 bases from J, with 8 bases between. Germline V gives CDR1 MNHEY, CDR2 SVGEGT. CDR3 length equals 15 residues. The CDR3 bases are TGTGCCAGCAGTTACCGAGACCTCTCCTACAATGAGCAGTTCTTC. It encodes CASSYRDLSYNEQFF.

CDR3 residues: CASSLDRTGFSYEQYF. The CDR3 coding sequence is TGTGCCAGCAGCTTAGATCGGACAGGGTTCTCCTACGAGCAGTACTTC. This chain uses TRBV13 with TRBJ2-7; 8 nucleotides line up with TRBD1. Germline CDR1 PRHDT, CDR2 FYEKMQ (reference sequence). V lost 1 base, J lost 0 bases, and 5 bases stayed unmatched. The CDR3 length is 16 residues.

This clonotype occurred many times. The rearrangement uses TRBV6-4 and TRBJ1-2, with 8 bases lining up with TRBD1. Germline V gives CDR1 MRHNA, CDR2 SNTAGT. CDR3 length: 16 amino acids. The trim removed 0 bases at V and 8 bases at J, leaving 11 bases unmatched. The CDR3 loop is CASSDSETGAGGGYTF. CDR3 bases: TGTGCCAGCAGTGACTCGGAGACAGGGGCAGGGGGAGGCTACACCTTC.

This clonotype turned up a few times. The V gene is TRBV19, the J gene TRBJ1-6; a weak D match, TRBD1 (5 bases). Between the trimmed V and J ends, which lost 7 bases and 7 bases, there was a span of 14 bases. This CDR3 has 14 residues. Per germline, CDR1 LNHDA and CDR2 SQIVND (reference sequence). Written as DNA, the CDR3 is TGTGCCAGTATCGGGACGCAAGAAAATTCACCCCTCCACTTT. As protein: CASIGTQENSPLHF.

In this sample, this clonotype turned up many times. J is TRBJ2-5 and V is TRBV6-1; 11 nucleotides match TRBD2. Looked up from germline, CDR1 is MNHNS and CDR2 is SASEGT. This CDR3 region has 15 residues. V was clipped by 6 bases and J by 5 bases; unmatched bases: 8. The CDR3 sequence: CASRRLAGPMETQYF. The CDR3 region has the DNA TGTGCCAGCAGACGACTAGCGGGGCCCATGGAGACCCAGTACTTC.

This clonotype has ten or more counts. The CDR3 is CASSLVLGDTQYF. CDR3 DNA: TGCGCCAGCAGCTTGGTTCTGGGAGATACGCAGTATTTT. The chain joins TRBV5-1 to TRBJ2-3; D ambiguous. Trimming cost V 0 bases and J 5 bases, with 7 bases left between them. CDR3 length: 13 residues. CDR1 is SGHRS and CDR2 is YFSETQ in the germline V gene. The full variable domain, its missing parts supplied by reference TRBV5-1 and TRBJ2-3, is KAGVTQTPRYLIKTRGQQVTLSCSPISGHRSVSWYQQTPGQGLQFLFEYFSETQRNKGNFPGRFSGRQFSNSRSEMNVSTLELGDSALYLCASSLVLGDTQYFGPGTRLTVL.

This clonotype was counted at least ten times. The V call is TRBV7-2, the J call TRBJ2-4; D uncertain. V lost 2 bases, J lost 5 bases, and 7 bases lay in between. In germline, CDR1 is SGHTA, CDR2 FQGNSA. This CDR3 spans 13 amino acids. As DNA, the CDR3 is TGTGCCAGCAGCTTATACAGACAAAACATTCAGTACTTC. As protein: CASSLYRQNIQYF.

With regard to this clonotype: The conserved closing phenylalanine or tryptophan is absent in this CDR3, likely reflecting a read error. V is TRBV20-1 and J is TRBJ2-7; no definite D call. From germline, CDR1 is DFQATT and CDR2 SNEGSKA (reference sequence). V gave up 5 bases and J gave up 4 bases, with 18 bases separating them. This CDR3 is 14 amino acids long. CDR3 nucleotides: TGCAGTGCTGGCCTCCGGCAGGTGCCGTACGAGCAGTACTCC. It specifies CSAGLRQVPYEQYS.

This clonotype was detected only once. V and J are TRBV20-1 and TRBJ2-1, with D perhaps matching TRBD2 (7 bases). Germline CDR1 reads DFQATT; CDR2 reads SNEGSKA (reference sequence). The CDR3 loop spans 15 amino acids. V lost 2 bases and J lost 5, with 16 bases in between. For the CDR3, the DNA is TGCAGTGCTAGAATGACGGGGGGCGCGGACAATGAGCAGTTCTTC. Its translation is CSARMTGGADNEQFF.